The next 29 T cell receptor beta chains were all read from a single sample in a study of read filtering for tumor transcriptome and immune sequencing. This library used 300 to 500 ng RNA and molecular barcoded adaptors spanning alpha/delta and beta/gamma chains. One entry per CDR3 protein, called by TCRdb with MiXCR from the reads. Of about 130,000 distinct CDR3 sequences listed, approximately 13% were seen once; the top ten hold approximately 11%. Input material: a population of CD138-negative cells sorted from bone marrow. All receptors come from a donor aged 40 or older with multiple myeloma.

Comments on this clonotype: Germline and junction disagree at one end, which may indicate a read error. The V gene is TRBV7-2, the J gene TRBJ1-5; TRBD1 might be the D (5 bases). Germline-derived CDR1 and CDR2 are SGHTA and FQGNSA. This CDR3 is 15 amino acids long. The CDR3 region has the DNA TGTGCCAGCAGCTTAGGGGACGCTAAGAATCAGTCCCAGCATTTT. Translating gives CASSLGDAKNQSQHF.

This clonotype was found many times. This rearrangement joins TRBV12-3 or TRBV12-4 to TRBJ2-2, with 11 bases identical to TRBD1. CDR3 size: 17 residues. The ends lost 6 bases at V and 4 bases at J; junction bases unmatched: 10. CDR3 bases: TGTGCCAGCAGCCTAAGAGGCGGGACAGGGGGCACCGGGGAGCTGTTTTTT. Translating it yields CASSLRGGTGGTGELFF.

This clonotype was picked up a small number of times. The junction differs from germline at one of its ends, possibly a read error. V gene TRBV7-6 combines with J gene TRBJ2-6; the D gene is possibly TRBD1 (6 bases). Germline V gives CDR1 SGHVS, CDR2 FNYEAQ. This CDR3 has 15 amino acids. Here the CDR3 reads CASGLGGTPYNVLTF. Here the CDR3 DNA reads TGTGCCAGCGGCTTAGGTGGGACACCATATAACGTCCTGACTTTC. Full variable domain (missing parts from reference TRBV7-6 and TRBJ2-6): GAGVSQSPRYKVTKRGQDVALRCDPISGHVSLYWYRQALGQGPEFLTYFNYEAQQDKSGLPNDRFSAERPEGSISTLTIQRTEQRDSAMYRCASGLGGTPYNVLTFGAGSRLTVL.

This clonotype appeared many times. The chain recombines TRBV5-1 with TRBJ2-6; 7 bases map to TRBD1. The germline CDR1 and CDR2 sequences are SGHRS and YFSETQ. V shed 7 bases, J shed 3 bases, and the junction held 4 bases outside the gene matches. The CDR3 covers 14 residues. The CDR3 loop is CASSTGNGANVLTF. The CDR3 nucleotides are TGCGCCAGCTCGACAGGGAATGGGGCCAACGTCCTGACTTTC.

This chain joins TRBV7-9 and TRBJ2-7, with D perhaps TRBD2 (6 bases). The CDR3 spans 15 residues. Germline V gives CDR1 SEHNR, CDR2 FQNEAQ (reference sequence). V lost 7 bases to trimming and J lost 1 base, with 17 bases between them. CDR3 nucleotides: TGTGCCAGCACCTTCTTCCGGAGGGGATCCTACGAGCAGTACTTC. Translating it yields CASTFFRRGSYEQYF.

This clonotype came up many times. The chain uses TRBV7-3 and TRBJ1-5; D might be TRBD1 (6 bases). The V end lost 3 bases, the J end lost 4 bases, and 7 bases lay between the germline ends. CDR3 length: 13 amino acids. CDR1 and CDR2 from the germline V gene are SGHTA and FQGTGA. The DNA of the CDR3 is TGTGCCAGCAGCTTGACAGGAAATCAGCCCCAGCATTTT. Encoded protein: CASSLTGNQPQHF.

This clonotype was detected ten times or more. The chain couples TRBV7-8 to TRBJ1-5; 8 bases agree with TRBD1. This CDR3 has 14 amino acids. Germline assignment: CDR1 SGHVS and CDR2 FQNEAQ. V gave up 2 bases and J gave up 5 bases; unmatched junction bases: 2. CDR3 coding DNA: TGTGCCAGCAGCTTATTGACAGGGGATCAGCCCCAGCATTTT. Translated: CASSLLTGDQPQHF.

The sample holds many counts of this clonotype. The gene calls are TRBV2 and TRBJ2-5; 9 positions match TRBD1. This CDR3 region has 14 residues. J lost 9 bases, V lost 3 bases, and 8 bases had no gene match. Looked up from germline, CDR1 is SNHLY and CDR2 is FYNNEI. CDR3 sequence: CASSEDGTGSPQYF. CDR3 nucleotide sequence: TGTGCCAGCAGTGAGGACGGGACAGGGTCGCCCCAGTACTTC.

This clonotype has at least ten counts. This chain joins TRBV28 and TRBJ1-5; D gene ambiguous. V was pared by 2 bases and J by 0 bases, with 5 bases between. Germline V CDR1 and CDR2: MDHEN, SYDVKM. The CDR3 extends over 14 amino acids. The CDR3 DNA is TGTGCCAGCAGTTTAACAAATAGCAATCAGCCCCAGCATTTT. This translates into CASSLTNSNQPQHF.

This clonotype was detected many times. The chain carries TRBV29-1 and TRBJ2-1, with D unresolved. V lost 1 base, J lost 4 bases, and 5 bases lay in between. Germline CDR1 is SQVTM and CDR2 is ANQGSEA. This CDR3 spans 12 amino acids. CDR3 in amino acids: CSVEGGYNEQFF. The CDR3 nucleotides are TGCAGCGTTGAAGGGGGATACAATGAGCAGTTCTTC.

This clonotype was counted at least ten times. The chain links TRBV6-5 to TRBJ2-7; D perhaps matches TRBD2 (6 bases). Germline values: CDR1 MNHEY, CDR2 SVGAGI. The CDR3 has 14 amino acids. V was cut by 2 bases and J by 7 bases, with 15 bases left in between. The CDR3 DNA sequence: TGTGCCAGCAGTTACGGCGGGACCACCGCTGAGCAGTACTTC. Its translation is CASSYGGTTAEQYF.

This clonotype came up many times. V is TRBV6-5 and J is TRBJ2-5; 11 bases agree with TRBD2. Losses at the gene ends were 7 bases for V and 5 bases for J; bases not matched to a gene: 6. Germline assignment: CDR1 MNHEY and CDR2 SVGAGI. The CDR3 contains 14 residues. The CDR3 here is CASTLAGGEETQYF. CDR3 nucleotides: TGTGCCAGCACATTAGCGGGAGGGGAGGAGACCCAGTACTTC.

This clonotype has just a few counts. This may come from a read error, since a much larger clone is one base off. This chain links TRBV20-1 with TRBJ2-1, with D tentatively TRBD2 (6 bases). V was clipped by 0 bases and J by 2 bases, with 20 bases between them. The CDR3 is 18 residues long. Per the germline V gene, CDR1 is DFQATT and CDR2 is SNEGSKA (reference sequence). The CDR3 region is CSARDFSSASEPYNEQFF. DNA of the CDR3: TGCAGTGCTAGAGATTTTAGCTCCGCTAGCGAACCCTACAATGAGCAGTTCTTC.

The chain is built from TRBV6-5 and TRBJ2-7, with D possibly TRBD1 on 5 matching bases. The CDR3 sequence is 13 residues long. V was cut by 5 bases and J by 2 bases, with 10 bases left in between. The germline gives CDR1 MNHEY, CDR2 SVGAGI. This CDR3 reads CASSADSAYEQYF. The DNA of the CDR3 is TGTGCCAGCAGTGCCGACAGCGCCTACGAGCAGTACTTC.

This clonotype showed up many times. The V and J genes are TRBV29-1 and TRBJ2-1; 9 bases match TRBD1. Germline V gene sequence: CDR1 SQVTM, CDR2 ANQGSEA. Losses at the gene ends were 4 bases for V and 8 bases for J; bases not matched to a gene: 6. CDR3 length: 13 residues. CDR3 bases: TGCAGCGTTGCCTACACAGGGGGCCATGAGCAGTTCTTC. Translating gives CSVAYTGGHEQFF.

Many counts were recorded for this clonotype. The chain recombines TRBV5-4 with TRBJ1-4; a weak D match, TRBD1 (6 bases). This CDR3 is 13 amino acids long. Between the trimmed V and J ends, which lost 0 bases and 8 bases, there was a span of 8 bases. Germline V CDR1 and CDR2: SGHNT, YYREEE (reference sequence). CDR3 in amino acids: CASSLAGAEKLFF. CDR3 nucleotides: TGTGCCAGCAGCTTGGCAGGGGCAGAAAAACTGTTTTTT.

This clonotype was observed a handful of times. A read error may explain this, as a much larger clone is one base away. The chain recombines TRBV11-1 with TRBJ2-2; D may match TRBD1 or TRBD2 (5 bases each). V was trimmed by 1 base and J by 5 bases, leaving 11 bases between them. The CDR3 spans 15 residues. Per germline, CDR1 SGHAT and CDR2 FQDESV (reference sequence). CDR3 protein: CASSLDGAVTGELFF. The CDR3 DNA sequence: TGTGCCAGCAGCTTAGACGGGGCCGTAACCGGGGAGCTGTTTTTT. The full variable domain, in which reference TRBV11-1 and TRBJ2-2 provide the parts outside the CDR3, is EAEVAQSPRYKITEKSQAVAFWCDPISGHATLYWYRQILGQGPELLVQFQDESVVDDSQLPKDRFSAERLKGVDSTLKIQPAELGDSAMYLCASSLDGAVTGELFFGEGSRLTVL.

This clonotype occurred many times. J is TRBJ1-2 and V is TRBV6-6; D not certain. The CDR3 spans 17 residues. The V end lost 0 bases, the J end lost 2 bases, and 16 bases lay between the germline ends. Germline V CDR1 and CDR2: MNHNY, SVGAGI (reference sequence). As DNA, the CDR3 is TGTGCCAGCAGTTACTCATCTGGCAGAGGACGGAACTATGGCTACACCTTC. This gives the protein CASSYSSGRGRNYGYTF.

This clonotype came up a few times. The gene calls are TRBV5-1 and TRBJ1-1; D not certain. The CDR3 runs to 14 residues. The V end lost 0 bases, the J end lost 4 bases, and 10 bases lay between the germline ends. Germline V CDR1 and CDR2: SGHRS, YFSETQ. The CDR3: CASSLVGSGTEAFF. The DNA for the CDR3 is TGCGCCAGCAGCTTGGTAGGGAGCGGCACTGAAGCTTTCTTT.

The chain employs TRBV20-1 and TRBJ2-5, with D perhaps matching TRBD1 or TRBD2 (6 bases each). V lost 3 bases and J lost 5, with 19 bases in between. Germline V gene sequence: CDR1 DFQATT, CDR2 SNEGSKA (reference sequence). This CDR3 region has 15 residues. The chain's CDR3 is CSARTYWGAGETQYF. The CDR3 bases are TGCAGTGCTAGGACGTACTGGGGGGCAGGGGAGACCCAGTACTTC.

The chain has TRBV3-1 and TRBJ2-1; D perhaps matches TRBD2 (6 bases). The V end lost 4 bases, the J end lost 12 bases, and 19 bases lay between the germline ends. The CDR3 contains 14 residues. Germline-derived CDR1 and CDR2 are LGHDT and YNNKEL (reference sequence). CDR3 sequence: CASSRGASGDVQFF. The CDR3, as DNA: TGTGCCAGCAGCCGCGGGGCGTCGGGAGATGTGCAGTTCTTC.

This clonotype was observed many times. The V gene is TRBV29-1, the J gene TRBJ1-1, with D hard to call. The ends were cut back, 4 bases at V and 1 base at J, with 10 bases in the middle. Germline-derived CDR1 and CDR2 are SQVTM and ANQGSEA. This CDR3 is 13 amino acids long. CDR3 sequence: CSVGRAANTEAFF. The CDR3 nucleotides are TGCAGCGTTGGGAGGGCGGCGAACACTGAAGCTTTCTTT.

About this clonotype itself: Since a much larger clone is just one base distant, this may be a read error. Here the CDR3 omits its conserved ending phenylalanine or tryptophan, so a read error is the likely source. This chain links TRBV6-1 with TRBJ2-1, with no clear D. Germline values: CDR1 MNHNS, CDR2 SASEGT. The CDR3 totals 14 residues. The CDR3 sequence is CSSRWAVSYNEQFL. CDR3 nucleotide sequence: TGCTCCAGTAGATGGGCAGTCTCCTACAATGAGCAGTTCCTC.

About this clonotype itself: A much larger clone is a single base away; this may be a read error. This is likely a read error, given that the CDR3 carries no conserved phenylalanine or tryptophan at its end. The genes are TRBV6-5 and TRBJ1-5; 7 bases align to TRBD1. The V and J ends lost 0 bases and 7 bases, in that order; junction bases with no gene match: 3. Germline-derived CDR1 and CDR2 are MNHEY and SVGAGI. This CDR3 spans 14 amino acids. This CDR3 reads CASSYSTGAQPQHS. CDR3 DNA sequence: TGTGCCAGCAGTTACTCTACAGGGGCCCAGCCCCAGCATTCT.

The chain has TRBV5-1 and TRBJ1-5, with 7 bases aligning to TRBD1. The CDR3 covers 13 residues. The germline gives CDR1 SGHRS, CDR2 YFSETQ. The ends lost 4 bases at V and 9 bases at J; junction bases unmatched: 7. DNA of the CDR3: TGCGCCAGCAGCCCAGGGGGACTAGGGCCCCAGCATTTT. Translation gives CASSPGGLGPQHF.

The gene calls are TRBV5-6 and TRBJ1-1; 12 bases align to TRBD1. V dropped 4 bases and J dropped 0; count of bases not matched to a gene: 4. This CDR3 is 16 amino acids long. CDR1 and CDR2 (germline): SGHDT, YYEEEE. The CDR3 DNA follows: TGTGCCAGCAGCCCGGGGACAGGGGGCCTGAACACTGAAGCTTTCTTT. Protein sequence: CASSPGTGGLNTEAFF.

In DNA form, the CDR3 reads TGTGCCAGCATACGACAGGGAAACACTGAAGCTTTCTTT. It yields the protein CASIRQGNTEAFF. The chain couples TRBV6-2 or TRBV6-3 to TRBJ1-1, with 7 bases fitting TRBD1. CDR3 length: 13 residues. Germline V gives CDR1 MNHEY, CDR2 SVGEGT. V lost 7 bases and J lost 2; bases outside the gene matches: 4.

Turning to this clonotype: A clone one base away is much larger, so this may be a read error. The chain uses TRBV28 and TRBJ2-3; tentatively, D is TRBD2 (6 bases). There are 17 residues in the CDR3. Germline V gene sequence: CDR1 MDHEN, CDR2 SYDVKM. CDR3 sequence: CASSLYPGTEITDTQCF. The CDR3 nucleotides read TGTGCCAGCAGTCTGTACCCCGGGACTGAAATCACAGATACGCAGTGTTTT.

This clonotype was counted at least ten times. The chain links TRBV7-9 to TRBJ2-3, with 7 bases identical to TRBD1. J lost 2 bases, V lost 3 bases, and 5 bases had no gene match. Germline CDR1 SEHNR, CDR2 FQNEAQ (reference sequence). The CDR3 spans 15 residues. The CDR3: CASSFTGDHTDTQYF. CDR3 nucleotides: TGTGCCAGCAGCTTTACAGGGGATCACACAGATACGCAGTATTTT.